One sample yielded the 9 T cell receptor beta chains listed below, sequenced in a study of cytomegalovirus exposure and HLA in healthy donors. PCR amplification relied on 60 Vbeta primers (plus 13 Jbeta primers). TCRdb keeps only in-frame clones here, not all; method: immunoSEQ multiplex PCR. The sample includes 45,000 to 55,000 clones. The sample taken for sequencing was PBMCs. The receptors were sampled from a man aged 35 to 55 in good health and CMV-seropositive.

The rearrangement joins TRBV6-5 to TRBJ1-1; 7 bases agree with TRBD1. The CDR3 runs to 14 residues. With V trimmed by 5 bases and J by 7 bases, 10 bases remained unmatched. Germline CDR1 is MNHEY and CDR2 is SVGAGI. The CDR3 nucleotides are TGTGCCAGCAGTGACTACTTACGGGACAGTGAAGCTTTCTTT. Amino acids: CASSDYLRDSEAFF.

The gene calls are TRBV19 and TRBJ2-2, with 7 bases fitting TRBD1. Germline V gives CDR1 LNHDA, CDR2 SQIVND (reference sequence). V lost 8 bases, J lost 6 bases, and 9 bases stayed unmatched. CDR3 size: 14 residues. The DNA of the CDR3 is TGTGCCAGTGACCCAGGGGGTCGGTCCGGGGAGCTGTTTTTT. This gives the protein CASDPGGRSGELFF. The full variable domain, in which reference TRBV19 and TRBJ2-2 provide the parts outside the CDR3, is DGGITQSPKYLFRKEGQNVTLSCEQNLNHDAMYWYRQDPGQGLRLIYYSQIVNDFQKGDIAEGYSVSREKKESFPLTVTSAQKNPTAFYLCASDPGGRSGELFFGEGSRLTVL.

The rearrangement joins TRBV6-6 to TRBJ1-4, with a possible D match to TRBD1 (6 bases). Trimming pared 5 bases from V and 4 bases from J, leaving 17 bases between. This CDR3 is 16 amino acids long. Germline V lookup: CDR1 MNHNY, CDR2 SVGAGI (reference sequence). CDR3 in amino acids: CASSVQGAANNEKLFF. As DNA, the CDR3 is TGTGCCAGCAGTGTACAGGGAGCTGCGAATAATGAAAAACTGTTTTTT.

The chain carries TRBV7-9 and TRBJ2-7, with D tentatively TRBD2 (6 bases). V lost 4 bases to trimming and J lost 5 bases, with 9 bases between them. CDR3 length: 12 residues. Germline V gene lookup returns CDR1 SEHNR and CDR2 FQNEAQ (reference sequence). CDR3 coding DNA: TGTGCCAGCAGCTCGGGGGTCGACGAGCAGTACTTC. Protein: CASSSGVDEQYF.

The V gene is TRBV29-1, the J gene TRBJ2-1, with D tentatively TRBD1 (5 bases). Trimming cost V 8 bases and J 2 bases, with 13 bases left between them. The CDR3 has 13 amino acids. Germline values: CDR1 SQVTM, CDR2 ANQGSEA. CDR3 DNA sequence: TGCAGCTTAGGCAGGGAAACCTACAATGAGCAGTTCTTC. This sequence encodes CSLGRETYNEQFF.

CDR3 coding DNA: TGTGCCAGCAGTTACGACGGGGGGAGCTCCTACAATGAGCAGTTCTTC. Translated: CASSYDGGSSYNEQFF. The V gene is TRBV6-5, the J gene TRBJ2-1; the match to TRBD2 covers 7 bases. Germline V gives CDR1 MNHEY, CDR2 SVGAGI. The CDR3 spans 16 residues. The junction had 4 bases not matched to a gene; V was cut back by 2 bases and J by 0 bases.

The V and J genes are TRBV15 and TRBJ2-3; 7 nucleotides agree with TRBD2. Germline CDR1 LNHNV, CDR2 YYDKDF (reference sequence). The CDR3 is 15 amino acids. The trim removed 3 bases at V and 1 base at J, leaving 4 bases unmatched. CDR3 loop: CATSSAREGTDTQYF. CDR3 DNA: TGTGCCACCAGCAGTGCCCGGGAGGGCACAGATACGCAGTATTTT.

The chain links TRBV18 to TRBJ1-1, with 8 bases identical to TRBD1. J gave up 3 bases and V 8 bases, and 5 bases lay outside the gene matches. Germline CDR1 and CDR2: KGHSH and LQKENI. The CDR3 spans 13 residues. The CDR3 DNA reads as TGTGCCAGCCGACAGGGGTCGGACACTGAAGCTTTCTTT. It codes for CASRQGSDTEAFF.

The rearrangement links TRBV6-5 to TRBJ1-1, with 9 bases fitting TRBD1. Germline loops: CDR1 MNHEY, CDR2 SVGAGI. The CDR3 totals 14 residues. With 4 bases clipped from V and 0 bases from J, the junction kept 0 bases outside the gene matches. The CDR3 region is CASSWDRVNTEAFF. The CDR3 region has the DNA TGTGCCAGCAGTTGGGACAGGGTGAACACTGAAGCTTTCTTT.